Below are 18 T cell receptor beta chains sequenced from a single sample in a study of blood T cell repertoires in COVID-19. Sequencing used immunoSEQ multiplex PCR; TCRdb keeps in-frame clones, though not all of them. The sample carries about 52,000 clones, roughly 87% recorded once. Sequenced input: peripheral blood. Every receptor here comes from a human donor in a cohort sampled during active COVID-19.

The V call is TRBV29-1, the J call TRBJ2-3; D might be TRBD1 (6 bases). The CDR3 loop spans 16 amino acids. Trimming left V 2 bases short and J 2 bases short, with 17 bases between. Germline V lookup: CDR1 SQVTM, CDR2 ANQGSEA. CDR3 in DNA: TGCAGCGTTGAAAGAGGACAGTTCAAACCCACAGATACGCAGTATTTT. It is translated as CSVERGQFKPTDTQYF.

Only a few counts were recorded for this clone. This chain connects TRBV18 to TRBJ1-1, with a possible D match to TRBD1 (6 bases). The ends were cut back, 4 bases at V and 1 base at J, with 7 bases in the middle. Germline-derived CDR1 and CDR2 are KGHSH and LQKENI. The CDR3 runs 13 residues. CDR3 in DNA: TGTGCCAGCTCACTACAGGGGAACACTGAAGCTTTCTTT. Protein product: CASSLQGNTEAFF.

This clone appeared a single time. This chain links TRBV19 with TRBJ1-2, with 10 bases fitting TRBD1. Per the germline V gene, CDR1 is LNHDA and CDR2 is SQIVND (reference sequence). The CDR3 has 14 amino acids. V dropped 2 bases and J dropped 4; count of bases not matched to a gene: 1. This CDR3 is CASSIRTGGYGYTF. The CDR3 bases are TGTGCCAGTAGTATAAGGACAGGGGGCTATGGCTACACCTTC.

This chain connects TRBV15 to TRBJ1-4, with 8 bases that match TRBD1. Germline V gene lookup returns CDR1 LNHNV and CDR2 YYDKDF (reference sequence). The CDR3 is 15 residues long. V lost 0 bases and J lost 7; bases outside the gene matches: 4. The CDR3 sequence is CATSRDDRGSEKLFF. The CDR3 DNA is TGTGCCACCAGCAGAGACGACAGGGGAAGTGAAAAACTGTTTTTT.

This chain uses TRBV29-1 with TRBJ2-7; a possible D gene is TRBD1 (5 bases). In germline, CDR1 is SQVTM, CDR2 ANQGSEA. Trimming removed 0 bases at V and 7 bases at J, with 16 bases between. The CDR3 spans 14 residues. The CDR3 is CSVEDGHDFGEQYF. The CDR3 bases are TGCAGCGTTGAAGATGGACACGATTTTGGTGAGCAGTACTTC.

On this clone: The same CDR3 can be traced to other DNA sequences in this sample. CDR3 DNA sequence: TGCGCCAGCAGCCAAGGTGGAGCGGGAGGGGGCACAGATACGCAGTATTTT. The encoded protein is CASSQGGAGGGTDTQYF. The chain employs TRBV4-1 and TRBJ2-3; 10 bases match TRBD2. The CDR3 loop spans 17 amino acids. The V gene end was trimmed by 1 base and the J gene end by 1 base; junction bases not matched to a gene: 5. The germline CDR1 and CDR2 sequences are MGHRA and YSYEKL.

This clone was seen more than once but under ten times. V gene TRBV2 combines with J gene TRBJ1-1; the D gene is possibly TRBD1 (5 bases). Trimming removed 4 bases at V and 4 bases at J, with 10 bases between. Germline V gene data show CDR1 as SNHLY and CDR2 as FYNNEI. The CDR3 has 13 residues. The CDR3 region is CASSALGGTEAFF. Written as DNA, the CDR3 is TGTGCCAGCAGTGCCCTCGGGGGCACTGAAGCTTTCTTT.

This clone was found a few times. The genes are TRBV2 and TRBJ2-1; 9 bases are shared with TRBD2. Germline V CDR1 and CDR2: SNHLY, FYNNEI. The CDR3 is 15 amino acids. J gave up 3 bases and V 4 bases, and 4 bases lay outside the gene matches. This chain's CDR3 is CASSGLAAFYNEQFF. The CDR3 DNA sequence: TGTGCCAGCAGTGGACTAGCGGCCTTCTACAATGAGCAGTTCTTC.

The rearrangement joins TRBV27 to TRBJ1-2; tentatively, D is TRBD1 (6 bases). The CDR3 runs to 13 residues. Germline values: CDR1 MNHEY, CDR2 SMNVEV (reference sequence). Trimming left V 5 bases short and J 1 base short, with 8 bases between. The CDR3 nucleotides are TGTGCCAGCAGTCGGACAGATAACTATGGCTACACCTTC. It is translated as CASSRTDNYGYTF.

This chain uses TRBV27 with TRBJ1-2, with D possibly matching TRBD1 (5 bases). This CDR3 region has 16 residues. V gave up 6 bases and J gave up 9 bases, with 26 bases separating them. Germline CDR1 is MNHEY and CDR2 is SMNVEV (reference sequence). The DNA of the CDR3 is TGTGCCAGCAGCCAATTTCAGGGCGGAGGGCCGACAAGCTACACCTTC. This sequence encodes CASSQFQGGGPTSYTF.

This sequence joins TRBV5-1 and TRBJ1-2; 9 bases map to TRBD1. The J segment lost 3 bases and the V segment lost 6 bases, leaving 6 bases of the junction unmatched. This CDR3 is built from 14 residues. The germline V gene has CDR1 SGHRS and CDR2 YFSETQ. In DNA form, the CDR3 reads TGCGCCAGCAATAAAAGGACAGGGGACTATGGCTACACCTTC. Its translation: CASNKRTGDYGYTF.

CDR3 in amino acids: CASSPGLGEGPGEQYF. CDR3 nucleotides: TGTGCCAGCAGCCCCGGATTAGGGGAGGGCCCCGGCGAGCAGTACTTC. V and J are TRBV3-1 (or the pseudogene TRBV3-2) and TRBJ2-7; 7 nucleotides agree with TRBD2. J gave up 6 bases and V 4 bases, and 15 bases lay outside the gene matches. The CDR3 has 16 amino acids. Germline CDR1 is LGHDT and CDR2 is YNNKEL (reference sequence).

This clone was seen only a few times. This chain joins TRBV6-4 and TRBJ2-3; 7 positions agree with TRBD2. The V gene end was trimmed by 6 bases and the J gene end by 4 bases; junction bases not matched to a gene: 4. This CDR3 comprises 13 residues. Germline V CDR1 and CDR2: MRHNA, SNTAGT. CDR3 DNA sequence: TGTGCCAGCAGCCGGGAGGTGGCAGATACGCAGTATTTT. This sequence encodes CASSREVADTQYF.

The chain carries TRBV7-8 and TRBJ1-3; the D gene is possibly TRBD1 (5 bases). CDR1 is SGHVS, CDR2 FQNEAQ, per germline. Trimming removed 5 bases from V and 2 bases from J, with 16 bases in between. The CDR3 loop spans 16 amino acids. The CDR3 nucleotides are TGTGCCAGCAGCAAGGACACAGGAATCGCTGGAAACACCATATATTTT. It codes for CASSKDTGIAGNTIYF.

The sample holds one count of this clone. This sequence joins TRBV3-1 (or the pseudogene TRBV3-2) and TRBJ1-4; TRBD1 might be the D (5 bases). Deletions cut 3 bases from V and 6 bases from J, with 11 bases between. CDR1 is LGHDT and CDR2 is YNNKEL in the germline V gene (reference sequence). The CDR3 length is 14 residues. Written as DNA, the CDR3 is TGTGCCAGCAGCCATCAGGGTAGGGATGAAAAACTGTTTTTT. As protein: CASSHQGRDEKLFF.

This clone was counted once. The chain is built from TRBV29-1 and TRBJ1-1, with D uncertain. The V gene's germline CDR1 is SQVTM and CDR2 ANQGSEA. The V end lost 4 bases, the J end lost 1 base, and 10 bases lay between the germline ends. This CDR3 region has 13 residues. The CDR3 protein is CSVGMTGNTEAFF. In nucleotides, the CDR3 is TGCAGCGTTGGCATGACTGGGAACACTGAAGCTTTCTTT. Filled out from reference TRBV29-1 and TRBJ1-1, the complete variable domain reads SAVISQKPSRDICQRGTSLTIQCQVDSQVTMMFWYRQQPGQSLTLIATANQGSEATYESGFVIDKFPISRPNLTFSTLTVSNMSPEDSSIYLCSVGMTGNTEAFFGQGTRLTVV.

The chain is built from TRBV6-5 and TRBJ2-5, with a weak D call TRBD2 (5 bases). The CDR3 is 12 residues long. V shed 6 bases and J shed 4 bases, with 9 bases lying between them. CDR1 and CDR2 (germline): MNHEY, SVGAGI. This CDR3 reads CASREATETQYF. The DNA of the CDR3 is TGTGCCAGCAGGGAGGCGACAGAGACCCAGTACTTC.

This chain uses TRBV30 with TRBJ2-3, with TRBD1 matching 7 bases. The trim removed 0 bases at V and 4 bases at J, leaving 1 base unmatched. Germline V gene data show CDR1 as GTSNPN and CDR2 as SVGIG (reference sequence). The CDR3 is 13 amino acids. The CDR3 DNA follows: TGTGCCTGGAGTGTACAGGGGCCAGATACGCAGTATTTT. This sequence encodes CAWSVQGPDTQYF.